These T cell receptor beta chains were read from a single sample in a study of cytomegalovirus exposure and HLA in healthy donors. Here immunoSEQ multiplex PCR was the method, and the copy in TCRdb shows in-frame clones only, minus some. Of approximately 120,000 clones listed, around 94% are singletons. Sample: PBMCs. These receptors were taken from a woman under 30 in good health and CMV-seronegative. Each CDR3 is given with its conserved first and last residue.

V	J	CDR3
TRBV30	TRBJ2-1	CAWRLAGALGNNEQFF
TRBV27	TRBJ2-5	CASSYDRRQETQYF
TRBV27	TRBJ2-1	CASSFGGSPYNEQFF
TRBV5-1	TRBJ2-1	CASSLLAGGQNEQFF
TRBV7-2	TRBJ2-2	CASSLGTVGFRLFF
TRBV11-3	TRBJ2-3	CASSARQLDTQYF
TRBV29-1	TRBJ1-4	CSVAPTGDAAEKLFF
TRBV7-9	TRBJ1-1	CASSLLQQNTEAFF
TRBV27	TRBJ2-7	CASSSYDYPYEQYF
TRBV11-2	TRBJ2-1	CASGQLVRNEQFF
TRBV10-2	TRBJ2-1	CASIGTSGGNYNEQFF